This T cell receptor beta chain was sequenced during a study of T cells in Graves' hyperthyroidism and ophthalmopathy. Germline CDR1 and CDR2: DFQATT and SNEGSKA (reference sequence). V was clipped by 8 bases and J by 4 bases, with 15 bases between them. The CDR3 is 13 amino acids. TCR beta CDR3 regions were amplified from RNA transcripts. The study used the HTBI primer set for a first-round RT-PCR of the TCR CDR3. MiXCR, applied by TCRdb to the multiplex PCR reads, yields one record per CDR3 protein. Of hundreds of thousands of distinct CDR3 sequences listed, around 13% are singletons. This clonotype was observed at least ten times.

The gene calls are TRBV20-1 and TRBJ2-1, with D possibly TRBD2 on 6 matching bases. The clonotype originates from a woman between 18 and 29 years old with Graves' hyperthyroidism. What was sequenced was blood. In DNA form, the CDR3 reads TGCAGTACCCGGGACTTCCCTTACAATGAGCAGTTCTTC. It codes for CSTRDFPYNEQFF.